This T cell receptor (beta chain) is from a study of cytomegalovirus exposure and HLA in healthy donors. Concerning this clone itself: Its target is unknown.

The germline V gene has CDR1 MDHEN and CDR2 SYDVKM. The CDR3 is 13 amino acids. J was trimmed by 5 bases and V by 3 bases; bases with no gene match: 1. Study conclusions and caveats: The authors enumerated 180 or so TCR beta chains as linked to cytomegalovirus. Most TCRs appeared rarely, but some public TCRs recurred in many donors.

TCRdb keeps only in-frame clones here, not all; method: immunoSEQ multiplex PCR. The sample lists some 90,000 clones; approximately 96% were seen once. This rearrangement joins TRBV28 to TRBJ1-5, with 7 bases identical to TRBD1. The source is a man aged 18-30 years in good health and CMV-seronegative. The sample comprised PBMCs. The CDR3 spells CASSFDRDQPQHF. The CDR3 bases are TGTGCCAGCAGTTTTGACAGGGATCAGCCCCAGCATTTT.